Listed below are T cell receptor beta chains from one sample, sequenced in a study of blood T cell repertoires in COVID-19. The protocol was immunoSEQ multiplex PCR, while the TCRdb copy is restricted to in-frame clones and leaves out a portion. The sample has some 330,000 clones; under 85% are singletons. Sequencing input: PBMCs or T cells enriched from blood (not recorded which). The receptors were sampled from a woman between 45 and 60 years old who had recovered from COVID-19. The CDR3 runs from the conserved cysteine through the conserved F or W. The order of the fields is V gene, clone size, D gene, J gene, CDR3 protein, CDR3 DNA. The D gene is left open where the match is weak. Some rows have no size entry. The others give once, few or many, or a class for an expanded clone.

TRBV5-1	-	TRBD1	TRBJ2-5	CASSLGAGGGETQYF	TGCGCCAGCAGCTTGGGCGCAGGGGGCGGAGAGACCCAGTACTTC
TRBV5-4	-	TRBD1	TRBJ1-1	CASSDRGPGVAEAFF	TGTGCCAGCAGCGACAGGGGGCCCGGAGTTGCTGAAGCTTTCTTT
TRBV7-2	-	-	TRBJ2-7	CASSLQGRREQYF	TGTGCCAGCAGCTTACAGGGCAGAAGGGAGCAGTACTTC
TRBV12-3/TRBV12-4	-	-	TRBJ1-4	CASSFGGEEKLFF	TGTGCCAGCAGTTTCGGGGGGGAGGAAAAACTGTTTTTT
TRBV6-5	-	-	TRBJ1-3	CASSTPGGNTIYF	TGTGCCAGCAGTACTCCAGGGGGAAACACCATATATTTT
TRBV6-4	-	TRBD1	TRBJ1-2	CASSPGQGIGYGYTF	TGTGCCAGCAGCCCTGGACAGGGGATAGGCTATGGCTACACCTTC
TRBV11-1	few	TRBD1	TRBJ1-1	CASSSHRGRLDTEAFF	TGTGCCAGCAGCTCTCACAGGGGGCGCCTTGACACTGAAGCTTTCTTT
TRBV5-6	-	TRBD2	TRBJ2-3	CASSLVAGGLSTDTQYF	TGTGCCAGCAGCTTAGTAGCGGGGGGGCTGAGCACAGATACGCAGTATTTT
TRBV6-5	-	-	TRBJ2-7	CASSYSGVREQYF	TGTGCCAGCAGTTACTCCGGGGTAAGGGAGCAGTACTTC
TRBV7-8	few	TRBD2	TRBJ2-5	CASSPKVTSGRGETQYF	TGTGCCAGCAGCCCCAAGGTTACTAGCGGGAGAGGAGAGACCCAGTACTTC
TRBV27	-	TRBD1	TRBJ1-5	CASSPSGQGIPHLSNQPQHF	TGTGCCAGCAGTCCAAGCGGACAGGGCATACCCCACCTTAGCAATCAGCCCCAGCATTTT
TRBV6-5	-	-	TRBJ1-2	CASSYDPGYYGYTF	TGTGCCAGCAGTTACGACCCAGGGTACTATGGCTACACCTTC
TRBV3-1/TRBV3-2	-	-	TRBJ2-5	CASSQWRDRSQGTQYF	TGTGCCAGCAGCCAATGGCGGGACAGATCCCAGGGGACCCAGTACTTC
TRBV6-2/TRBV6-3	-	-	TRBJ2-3	CASSDRFTDTQYF	TGTGCCAGCAGCGACAGATTCACAGATACGCAGTATTTT
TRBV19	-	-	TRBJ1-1	CASSEGGRTEAFF	TGTGCCAGTAGTGAAGGAGGTCGGACTGAAGCTTTCTTT
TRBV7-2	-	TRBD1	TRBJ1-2	CASSSSGTGYYGYTF	TGTGCCAGCAGCTCTTCCGGGACAGGATATTATGGCTACACCTTC
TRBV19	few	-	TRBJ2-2	CASSRIQGDGELFF	TGTGCCAGTAGCAGAATCCAGGGTGACGGGGAGCTGTTTTTT
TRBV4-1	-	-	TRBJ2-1	CASSQATQGIGQFF	TGCGCCAGCAGCCAAGCGACTCAGGGGATTGGACAGTTCTTC
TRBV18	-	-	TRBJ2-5	CASSPKETQYF	TGTGCCAGCTCACCCAAAGAGACCCAGTACTTC
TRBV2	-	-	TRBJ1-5	CASSYNQPQHF	TGTGCCAGCAGTTACAATCAGCCCCAGCATTTT
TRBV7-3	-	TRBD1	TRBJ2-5	CASSLTGQDYETQYF	TGTGCCAGCAGCTTGACGGGACAGGACTATGAGACCCAGTACTTC
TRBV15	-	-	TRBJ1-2	CATSRDRQLSYGYTF	TGTGCCACCAGCAGAGATCGACAGCTAAGCTATGGCTACACCTTC
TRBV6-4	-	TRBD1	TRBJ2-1	CASSGTGGSEQFF	TGTGCCAGCAGCGGGACAGGGGGCAGTGAGCAGTTCTTC
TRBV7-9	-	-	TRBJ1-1	CASTMGGNTEAFF	TGTGCCAGCACAATGGGGGGGAACACTGAAGCTTTCTTT
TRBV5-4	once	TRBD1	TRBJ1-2	CASSTGRDRGLGYGYTF	TGTGCCAGCAGCACGGGGCGTGACAGGGGGCTAGGCTATGGCTACACCTTC
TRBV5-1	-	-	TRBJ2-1	CASSLTGPPVNEQFF	TGCGCCAGCAGCTTGACAGGGCCCCCGGTAAATGAGCAGTTCTTC
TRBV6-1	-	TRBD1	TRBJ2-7	CASSDHRGYEQYF	TGTGCCAGCAGTGACCACAGGGGGTACGAGCAGTACTTC
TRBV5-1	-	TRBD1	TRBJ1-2	CASSPDWRTGSGYTF	TGCGCCAGCAGCCCGGATTGGCGGACAGGGTCTGGCTACACCTTC
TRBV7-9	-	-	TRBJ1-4	CASNPMEEKLFF	TGTGCCAGCAACCCAATGGAGGAAAAACTGTTTTTT
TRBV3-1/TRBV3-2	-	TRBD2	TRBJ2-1	CASSQGLVGLAGPGSYNEQFF	TGTGCCAGCAGCCAAGGGTTGGTGGGACTAGCGGGCCCGGGCTCCTACAATGAGCAGTTCTTC
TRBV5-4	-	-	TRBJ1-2	CASSLVGGAYGYTF	TGTGCCAGCAGCTTAGTAGGGGGGGCCTATGGCTACACCTTC
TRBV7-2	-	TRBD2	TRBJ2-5	CASSPQPASGYTQYF	TGTGCCAGCAGCCCTCAGCCGGCTAGCGGGTATACCCAGTACTTC
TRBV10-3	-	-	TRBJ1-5	CAISASGPQPQHF	TGTGCCATCAGTGCAAGCGGGCCCCAGCCCCAGCATTTT
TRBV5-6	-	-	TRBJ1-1	CASSPYWAGLEAFF	TGTGCCAGCAGCCCATATTGGGCAGGGCTTGAAGCTTTCTTT
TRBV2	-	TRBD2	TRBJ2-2	CASGRTSSVGELFF	TGTGCCAGCGGGAGGACTAGTTCGGTCGGGGAGCTGTTTTTT
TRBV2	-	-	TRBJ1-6	CASTDPPYEPLHF	TGTGCCAGCACCGATCCCCCCTACGAACCCCTCCACTTT
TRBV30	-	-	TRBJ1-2	CAWSEEVLNYGYTF	TGTGCCTGGTCCGAGGAGGTTTTGAACTATGGCTACACCTTC
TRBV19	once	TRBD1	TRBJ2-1	CASSLGQNYNEQFF	TGTGCCAGTAGTCTGGGACAGAATTACAATGAGCAGTTCTTC
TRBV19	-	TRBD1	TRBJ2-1	CASSRQGAGSYNEQFF	TGTGCCAGTAGTAGACAGGGGGCTGGGTCCTACAATGAGCAGTTCTTC
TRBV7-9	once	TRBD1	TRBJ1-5	CASSLGQGANQPQHF	TGTGCCAGCAGCTTAGGACAGGGTGCCAATCAGCCCCAGCATTTT
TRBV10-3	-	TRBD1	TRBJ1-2	CAITMTGGNGNYGYTF	TGTGCCATCACTATGACAGGGGGCAATGGAAACTATGGCTACACCTTC
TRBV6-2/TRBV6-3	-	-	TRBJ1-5	CASSSLNQPQHF	TGTGCCAGCAGTTCATTGAATCAGCCCCAGCATTTT
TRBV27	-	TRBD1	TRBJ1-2	CASRQGPRGYTF	TGTGCCAGCAGACAGGGGCCGAGGGGCTACACCTTC
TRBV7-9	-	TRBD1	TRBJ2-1	CASTKPGQYNEQFF	TGTGCCAGCACCAAACCGGGACAGTACAATGAGCAGTTCTTC
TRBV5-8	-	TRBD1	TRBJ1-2	CASSFILRQGAGSYGYTF	TGTGCCAGCAGCTTCATCCTCCGACAGGGGGCGGGCAGCTATGGCTACACCTTC
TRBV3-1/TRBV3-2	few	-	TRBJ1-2	CASSQSPGRDSGYGYTF	TGTGCCAGCAGCCAGAGTCCCGGCAGGGACTCTGGCTATGGCTACACCTTC
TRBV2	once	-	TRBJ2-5	CASSVVTGETQYF	TGTGCCAGCAGTGTCGTTACGGGAGAGACCCAGTACTTC
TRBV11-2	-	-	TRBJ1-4	CASSLDGGSEKLFF	TGTGCCAGCAGCTTAGATGGGGGGTCTGAAAAACTGTTTTTT
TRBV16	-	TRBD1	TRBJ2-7	CASSRDSYYEQYF	TGTGCCAGCAGCCGGGACAGCTATTACGAGCAGTACTTC